Listed below are T cell receptor beta chains from one sample, sequenced in a study of blood T cell repertoires in COVID-19. Sequencing was performed with immunoSEQ multiplex PCR; in TCRdb, only in-frame clones are kept and a portion is missing. The sample shows about 190,000 clones, 90% of them seen only once. Sequenced sample: peripheral blood. The receptors derive from a man aged 50 or older with acute or convalescent COVID-19. The CDR3 runs from the conserved cysteine through the conserved F or W. The order of the fields is CDR3 protein, V gene, J gene.

CDR3 protein: CAISDTSDSSNQPQHF
V gene: TRBV10-3
J gene: TRBJ1-5

CDR3 protein: CASSPVGDIQYF
V gene: TRBV7-2
J gene: TRBJ2-4

CDR3 protein: CASSLRVPGQVAETQYF
V gene: TRBV7-7
J gene: TRBJ2-5

CDR3 protein: CASSLVSPGLNEQFF
V gene: TRBV5-1
J gene: TRBJ2-1

CDR3 protein: CASSLDPPLSAFF
V gene: TRBV7-2
J gene: TRBJ1-1

CDR3 protein: CASSFTSRGEQYF
V gene: TRBV6-5
J gene: TRBJ2-7

CDR3 protein: CASSAIGTGASPQHF
V gene: TRBV27
J gene: TRBJ1-5

CDR3 protein: CASSSDRGTNYGYTF
V gene: TRBV5-1
J gene: TRBJ1-2

CDR3 protein: CASSVRGSGTNTGELFF
V gene: TRBV9
J gene: TRBJ2-2

CDR3 protein: CASSQSWGGYTEAFF
V gene: TRBV4-1
J gene: TRBJ1-1

CDR3 protein: CASRSGETQYF
V gene: TRBV5-4
J gene: TRBJ2-5

CDR3 protein: CASSDSRGSQGNTGELFF
V gene: TRBV25-1
J gene: TRBJ2-2

CDR3 protein: CASSPRAGLNYGYTF
V gene: TRBV19
J gene: TRBJ1-2

CDR3 protein: CASSLGPPAGVFYEQYF
V gene: TRBV28
J gene: TRBJ2-7

CDR3 protein: CAWSTPLRGTDTQYF
V gene: TRBV30
J gene: TRBJ2-3

CDR3 protein: CASSLSRQPDGSYEQYF
V gene: TRBV18
J gene: TRBJ2-7

CDR3 protein: CASNRESSGSGTQYF
V gene: TRBV19
J gene: TRBJ2-5

CDR3 protein: CAWSGVRVEQYF
V gene: TRBV30
J gene: TRBJ2-7

CDR3 protein: CASSQTPPTLWGYTF
V gene: TRBV4-1
J gene: TRBJ1-2

CDR3 protein: CASSYGDRVRDTQYF
V gene: TRBV6-2/TRBV6-3
J gene: TRBJ2-3

CDR3 protein: CSVGLAGGLEQYF
V gene: TRBV29-1
J gene: TRBJ2-7

CDR3 protein: CATSRERGSGRGMGNEQFF
V gene: TRBV15
J gene: TRBJ2-1

CDR3 protein: CASSTIQGAQQPQHF
V gene: TRBV19
J gene: TRBJ1-5

CDR3 protein: CSVSAGTSGSSSRRTQYF
V gene: TRBV29-1
J gene: TRBJ2-5

CDR3 protein: CASSRDRDGKTQYF
V gene: TRBV7-9
J gene: TRBJ2-5

CDR3 protein: CASSLTARTDTQYF
V gene: TRBV5-1
J gene: TRBJ2-3

CDR3 protein: CATSGLAGSSYNEQFF
V gene: TRBV24-1
J gene: TRBJ2-1

CDR3 protein: CASSQGLAGGLYNEQFF
V gene: TRBV4-1
J gene: TRBJ2-1

CDR3 protein: CASSGTGLNTEAFF
V gene: TRBV10-1
J gene: TRBJ1-1

CDR3 protein: CASSQTGTSGIGRYQETQYF
V gene: TRBV4-2
J gene: TRBJ2-5

CDR3 protein: CASSQGLAGAANTGELFF
V gene: TRBV4-2
J gene: TRBJ2-2

CDR3 protein: CASSGADSNQPQHF
V gene: TRBV10-2
J gene: TRBJ1-5

CDR3 protein: CASSPRGKLFF
V gene: TRBV5-8
J gene: TRBJ1-4

CDR3 protein: CAIRPAGSNTGELFF
V gene: TRBV10-3
J gene: TRBJ2-2